These T cell receptor beta chains were read from a single sample in a study of radiotherapy plus CTLA-4 blockade in lung cancer. Clones were sequenced by immunoSEQ multiplex PCR, and TCRdb holds only the in-frame ones, with some missing. Among 85,000 to 95,000 clones listed, 80% to 85% were seen once. The sequencing used peripheral blood, collected from a patient treated with radiotherapy plus ipilimumab. The origin of the receptors is a human donor with non-small cell lung cancer that progressed on radiotherapy plus ipilimumab. The CDR3 runs from the conserved cysteine through the conserved F or W. The D gene is left open where the match is weak. Clone size is not always given. Where it is, it says once, few, many or a class for expanded clones.

D	V	size	J	DNA	CDR3
TRBD2	TRBV28	NA	TRBJ2-2	TGTGCCAGCATTCCCAGCGGGAGAAACGGGGAGCTGTTTTTT	CASIPSGRNGELFF
TRBD1	TRBV7-6	NA	TRBJ1-2	TGTGCCAGCAGCTTGACAGGGGGTGATGGCTACACCTTC	CASSLTGGDGYTF
TRBD2	TRBV29-1	NA	TRBJ2-1	TGCAGCGTTGAAGACGGAGTAGCGGGACTATACAATGAGCAGTTCTTC	CSVEDGVAGLYNEQFF
NA	TRBV12-1	few	TRBJ1-3	TGTGCCAGCAGCTTTAGGCCTACAGGGGGCATACGAGACACCATATATTTT	CASSFRPTGGIRDTIYF
NA	TRBV29-1	few	TRBJ2-2	TGCAGCGTTATGGGTTCCGGGGAGCTGTTTTTT	CSVMGSGELFF
NA	TRBV6-5	NA	TRBJ2-2	TGTGCCAGCAGTTTAACCGGGACGGCGAACACCGGGGAGCTGTTTTTT	CASSLTGTANTGELFF
NA	TRBV9	NA	TRBJ1-1	TGTGCCAGCAGTATGGGGAGCATGAACACTGAAGCTTTCTTT	CASSMGSMNTEAFF
TRBD1	TRBV6-5	NA	TRBJ2-5	TGTGCCAGCAGTTACTTGGGACAGAGCCAAGAGACCCAGTACTTC	CASSYLGQSQETQYF
TRBD2	TRBV2	NA	TRBJ2-2	TGTGCCAGCAGTCAGGCTAGCGGGAGGAACACCGGGGAGCTGTTTTTT	CASSQASGRNTGELFF
NA	TRBV5-1	NA	TRBJ2-3	TGCGCCAGCAGCTTGGAACTAGCTAGCACAGATACGCAGTATTTT	CASSLELASTDTQYF
TRBD2	TRBV5-4	NA	TRBJ2-3	TGTGCCAGCAGCTTGGGACTAGCGGGAGGTACGGATACGCAGTATTTT	CASSLGLAGGTDTQYF
NA	TRBV2	NA	TRBJ1-5	TGTGCCAGCAGTGACTTGGCGCCAAGTAGCAATCAGCCCCAGCATTTT	CASSDLAPSSNQPQHF